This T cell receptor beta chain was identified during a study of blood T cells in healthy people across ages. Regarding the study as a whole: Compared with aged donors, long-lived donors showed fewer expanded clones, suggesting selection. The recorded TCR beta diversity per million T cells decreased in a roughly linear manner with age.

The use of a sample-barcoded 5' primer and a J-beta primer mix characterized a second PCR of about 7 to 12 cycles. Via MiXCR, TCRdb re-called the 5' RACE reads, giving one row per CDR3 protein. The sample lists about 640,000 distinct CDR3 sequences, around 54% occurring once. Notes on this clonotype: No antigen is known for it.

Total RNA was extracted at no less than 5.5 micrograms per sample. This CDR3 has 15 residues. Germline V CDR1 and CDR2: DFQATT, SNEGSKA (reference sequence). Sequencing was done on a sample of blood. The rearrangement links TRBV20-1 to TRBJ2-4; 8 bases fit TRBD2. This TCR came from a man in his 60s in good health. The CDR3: CSSISTGGLQEIQYF. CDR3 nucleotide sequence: TGCAGCTCAATTAGCACGGGGGGGCTCCAAGAGATCCAGTACTTC.